Presented here are 21 T cell receptor beta chains from one specimen sequenced in a study of control samples from healthy donors and cancer patients. The protocol was immunoSEQ multiplex PCR, while the TCRdb copy is restricted to in-frame clones and leaves out a portion. The table shows over 200,000 clones, with approximately 80% occurring only once. Sequencing was carried out using PBMCs. These receptors all stem from a woman aged 55-70 years with lung cancer.

The chain couples TRBV5-6 to TRBJ1-4; D is ambiguous. Trimming stripped 0 bases from V and 7 bases from J, with 13 bases between. Germline V gene data show CDR1 as SGHDT and CDR2 as YYEEEE. The CDR3 is 15 residues long. CDR3: CASSLAATKSEKLFF. Written as DNA, the CDR3 is TGTGCCAGCAGCTTGGCCGCGACCAAGAGTGAAAAACTGTTTTTT.

The rearrangement links TRBV30 to TRBJ1-6, with 11 bases matching TRBD1. This CDR3 is 14 amino acids long. Germline V gene sequence: CDR1 GTSNPN, CDR2 SVGIG (reference sequence). The V gene end was trimmed by 4 bases and the J gene end by 9 bases; junction bases not matched to a gene: 5. The CDR3 region is CAWNLGQGASPLHF. CDR3 DNA sequence: TGTGCCTGGAACCTCGGACAGGGGGCTTCACCCCTCCACTTT. Combining the CDR3 with reference TRBV30 and TRBJ1-6 gives the whole variable domain SQTIHQWPATLVQPVGSPLSLECTVEGTSNPNLYWYRQAAGRGLQLLFYSVGIGQISSEVPQNLSASRPQDRQFILSSKKLLLSDSGFYLCAWNLGQGASPLHFGNGTRLTVT.

With respect to this clone: Other DNA sequences in the sample encode the same CDR3. The V gene is TRBV11-2, the J gene TRBJ1-6, with TRBD1 matching 10 bases. J was trimmed by 7 bases and V by 5 bases; bases with no gene match: 5. Germline CDR1 SGHAT, CDR2 FQNNGV. This CDR3 region has 15 residues. CDR3 sequence reads: CASSPGQGGNSPLHF. CDR3 nucleotide sequence: TGTGCCAGCAGCCCAGGACAGGGGGGAAATTCACCCCTCCACTTT.

This chain uses TRBV10-1 with TRBJ2-4; a possible D gene is TRBD2 (5 bases). Germline V gene lookup returns CDR1 WNHNN and CDR2 SYGVQD (reference sequence). The V and J ends lost 0 bases and 1 base respectively, with 10 bases between them. CDR3 length equals 16 residues. CDR3 in DNA: TGCGCCAGCAGTGAGTCGCGGGTGGACGCCAAAAACATTCAGTACTTC. Amino acids: CASSESRVDAKNIQYF.

This clone was counted between two and nine times. V and J are TRBV2 and TRBJ2-6; TRBD1 aligns across 11 bases. This CDR3 comprises 16 residues. The V segment lost 7 bases and the J segment 2 bases; nucleotides outside the gene matches: 4. CDR1 and CDR2 from the germline V gene are SNHLY and FYNNEI. CDR3: CASTGTGGPGANVLTF. The CDR3 DNA reads TGTGCCAGCACAGGGACAGGGGGTCCTGGGGCCAACGTCCTGACTTTC. The full variable domain, rest sourced from reference TRBV2 and TRBJ2-6, is EPEVTQTPSHQVTQMGQEVILRCVPISNHLYFYWYRQILGQKVEFLVSFYNNEISEKSEIFDDQFSVERPDGSNFTLKIRSTKLEDSAMYFCASTGTGGPGANVLTFGAGSRLTVL.

The V and J genes are TRBV5-4 and TRBJ1-3, with 10 bases lining up with TRBD1. Trimming cost V 3 bases and J 3 bases; bases outside gene matches: 9. Germline V gives CDR1 SGHNT, CDR2 YYREEE (reference sequence). The CDR3 spans 17 residues. CDR3 region: CASSSRRGTGVGNTIYF. CDR3 sequence (DNA): TGTGCCAGCAGCTCTCGCCGTGGGACAGGGGTTGGAAACACCATATATTTT.

The chain has TRBV11-2 and TRBJ2-7; D could derive from TRBD1 or TRBD2 (7 bases each). This CDR3 region has 17 residues. V was clipped by 6 bases and J by 3 bases, with 24 bases between them. Germline V gene data show CDR1 as SGHAT and CDR2 as FQNNGV. In DNA form, the CDR3 reads TGTGCCAGCAGATCCCCGGGCAGGGGGGGGCGTCACTACGAGCAGTACTTC. This translates into CASRSPGRGGRHYEQYF.

This clone has a handful of counts. CDR3 sequence reads: CASSRFDLGEQFF. In DNA, the CDR3 is TGTGCCAGCAGCCGTTTTGATCTGGGGGAGCAGTTCTTC. The rearrangement links TRBV3-1 (or the pseudogene TRBV3-2) to TRBJ2-1, with unresolved D. Germline loops: CDR1 LGHDT, CDR2 YNNKEL (reference sequence). The CDR3 covers 13 residues. V lost 4 bases and J 10 bases, leaving 14 bases between the germline ends.

The chain recombines TRBV5-1 with TRBJ2-7, with D unresolved. The CDR3 totals 13 residues. CDR1 and CDR2 (germline): SGHRS, YFSETQ. V was shortened by 1 base and J by 6 bases, with 11 bases between the two germline ends. The CDR3 sequence is CASSLFELGEQYF. As DNA, the CDR3 is TGCGCCAGCAGCTTGTTCGAGTTGGGCGAGCAGTACTTC.

This clone was counted once. The gene calls are TRBV7-3 and TRBJ2-5; D unresolved. Germline-derived CDR1 and CDR2 are SGHTA and FQGTGA. The CDR3 consists of 15 residues. Trimming cost V 0 bases and J 2 bases, with 10 bases left between them. For the CDR3, the DNA is TGTGCCAGCAGCTTAACGTCAAACAGTCAAGAGACCCAGTACTTC. It yields the protein CASSLTSNSQETQYF.

The chain combines TRBV9 with TRBJ2-2, with D perhaps matching TRBD1 (5 bases). V lost 2 bases to trimming and J lost 2 bases, with 13 bases between them. The germline CDR1 and CDR2 sequences are SGDLS and YYNGEE. The CDR3 sequence is 16 residues long. As DNA, the CDR3 is TGTGCCAGCAGCGTCGGCCAGGGAATAAACACCGGGGAGCTGTTTTTT. Its protein product is CASSVGQGINTGELFF.

This clone was found a few times. The genes are TRBV15 and TRBJ2-3; 11 nucleotides line up with TRBD1. CDR3 size: 16 residues. Germline CDR1 LNHNV, CDR2 YYDKDF (reference sequence). Trimming removed 4 bases from V and 2 bases from J; junction bases left unmatched: 5. CDR3 nucleotide sequence: TGTGCCACCAGCATCGGACAGGGGGCATACACAGATACGCAGTATTTT. Its translation: CATSIGQGAYTDTQYF. Full variable domain (outside the CDR3, taken from reference TRBV15 and TRBJ2-3): DAMVIQNPRYQVTQFGKPVTLSCSQTLNHNVMYWYQQKSSQAPKLLFHYYDKDFNNEADTPDNFQSRRPNTSFCFLDIRSPGLGDTAMYLCATSIGQGAYTDTQYFGPGTRLTVL.

The rearrangement links TRBV7-3 to TRBJ2-1, with 8 bases that match TRBD1. V lost 2 bases to trimming and J lost 5 bases; unmatched junction nucleotides: 5. Germline V gene lookup returns CDR1 SGHTA and CDR2 FQGTGA. The CDR3 length is 15 residues. CDR3 region: CASSLVGQGNNEQFF. The CDR3 DNA sequence: TGTGCCAGCAGCTTAGTCGGACAGGGTAACAATGAGCAGTTCTTC.

The V gene is TRBV18, the J gene TRBJ1-2; D unclear. This CDR3 has 15 residues. Germline lookup yields CDR1 KGHSH and CDR2 LQKENI. The V end was cut by 3 bases, the J end by 8 bases, with 19 bases between. The CDR3 is CASSPQWGGQEGYTF. CDR3 coding DNA: TGTGCCAGCTCACCTCAGTGGGGAGGGCAAGAAGGCTACACCTTC. The full variable domain, with the rest looked up from reference TRBV18 and TRBJ1-2, is NAGVMQNPRHLVRRRGQEARLRCSPMKGHSHVYWYRQLPEEGLKFMVYLQKENIIDESGMPKERFSAEFPKEGPSILRIQQVVRGDSAAYFCASSPQWGGQEGYTFGSGTRLTVV.

The chain uses TRBV14 and TRBJ2-3; TRBD1 is a possible D gene (6 bases). Per germline, CDR1 SGHDN and CDR2 FVKESK. The CDR3 loop spans 15 amino acids. V lost 4 bases and J 3 bases, leaving 14 bases between the germline ends. Written as DNA, the CDR3 is TGTGCCAGCAGCCCTGGTACGAGGGGGACAGATACGCAGTATTTT. Its translation: CASSPGTRGTDTQYF.

The chain links TRBV6-2 or TRBV6-3 to TRBJ1-2, with D possibly TRBD1 on 6 matching bases. The V and J ends lost 4 bases and 4 bases respectively, with 19 bases between them. Germline lookup yields CDR1 MNHEY and CDR2 SVGEGT. This CDR3 spans 16 amino acids. The chain's CDR3 is CASSSSRGLGSYGYTF. CDR3 nucleotide sequence: TGTGCCAGCAGTTCGTCCAGGGGTTTGGGGAGCTATGGCTACACCTTC.

With regard to this clone: Additional DNA sequences in this sample encode the identical CDR3. This chain joins TRBV5-1 and TRBJ2-1; no reliable D call. Trimming pared 2 bases from V and 10 bases from J, leaving 7 bases between. This CDR3 is 11 amino acids long. Looked up from germline, CDR1 is SGHRS and CDR2 is YFSETQ. This chain's CDR3 is CASSFSREQFF. In nucleotides, the CDR3 is TGCGCCAGCAGCTTCAGTAGGGAGCAGTTCTTC. The full variable domain, completed using reference TRBV5-1 and TRBJ2-1, is KAGVTQTPRYLIKTRGQQVTLSCSPISGHRSVSWYQQTPGQGLQFLFEYFSETQRNKGNFPGRFSGRQFSNSRSEMNVSTLELGDSALYLCASSFSREQFFGPGTRLTVL.

This clone was seen a handful of times. The chain recombines TRBV9 with TRBJ2-5, with a possible D match to TRBD1 (5 bases). The V gene's germline CDR1 is SGDLS and CDR2 YYNGEE. The CDR3 consists of 14 residues. V dropped 4 bases and J dropped 5 bases, with 15 bases sitting between them. The CDR3 nucleotides are TGTGCCAGCAGCCCCCACGCCCAGGGCGAGACCCAGTACTTC. It is translated as CASSPHAQGETQYF.

This chain connects TRBV5-1 to TRBJ1-5, with TRBD1 matching over 8 bases. V lost 6 bases to trimming and J lost 5 bases; unmatched junction nucleotides: 4. CDR3 length equals 13 residues. Germline-derived CDR1 and CDR2 are SGHRS and YFSETQ. The CDR3 DNA follows: TGCGCCAGCAAACAGGGGGAGGATCAGCCCCAGCATTTT. Translating gives CASKQGEDQPQHF.

The CDR3 here is CASRFPTGQANTGELFF. Here the CDR3 DNA reads TGTGCCAGCAGGTTCCCGACCGGACAGGCGAACACCGGGGAGCTGTTTTTT. The V call is TRBV5-5, the J call TRBJ2-2, with 7 nucleotides matching TRBD1. CDR1 is SGHKS and CDR2 is YYEKEE in the germline V gene (reference sequence). With 5 bases clipped from V and 0 bases from J, the junction kept 10 bases outside the gene matches. CDR3 size: 17 residues.

Only a few counts were recorded for this clone. The V call is TRBV19, the J call TRBJ2-7; D unresolved. Germline V gives CDR1 LNHDA, CDR2 SQIVND (reference sequence). The V end lost 3 bases, the J end lost 5 bases, and 11 bases lay between the germline ends. The CDR3 sequence is 13 residues long. In nucleotides, the CDR3 is TGTGCCAGTAGTATTCAAGGGTCGAACGAGCAGTACTTC. Translating gives CASSIQGSNEQYF. The full variable domain, with the rest looked up from reference TRBV19 and TRBJ2-7, is DGGITQSPKYLFRKEGQNVTLSCEQNLNHDAMYWYRQDPGQGLRLIYYSQIVNDFQKGDIAEGYSVSREKKESFPLTVTSAQKNPTAFYLCASSIQGSNEQYFGPGTRLTVT.